The following is a T cell receptor (beta chain) sequence with its context. Its antigen is still unknown. Using immunoSEQ multiplex PCR, the repertoire was profiled, and TCRdb retains in-frame clones only, with some absent. Of around 160,000 clones listed, 91% were seen once; the top ten hold under 1.5%. The entry originates in a study of T cell responses to AZD1222 COVID-19 vaccine. CDR1 is SGDLS, CDR2 YYNGEE, per germline. This CDR3 comprises 14 residues. The V segment lost 2 bases and the J segment 7 bases; nucleotides outside the gene matches: 7. General study findings and limits: The donors showed a predominance of white British ancestry and of females, with possible underestimation of clonal diversity. Recipients of AZD1222 seropositive at baseline numbered only 6 or 7. Compared with day 0, the breadth and depth of the Spike-specific TCR repertoire rose significantly after two doses of AZD1222.

The source is an adult in good health. The sample here was peripheral blood, taken on day 0 of AZD1222 vaccination. The chain is built from TRBV9 and TRBJ1-2; the match to TRBD1 covers 8 bases. The CDR3 region has the DNA TGTGCCAGCAGCGTGAACCAGGGGGCTCTTGGCTACACCTTC. Amino acid sequence: CASSVNQGALGYTF.